This T cell receptor beta chain was identified in a study of regulatory T cells in long-lasting Graves disease. Library construction for TCR beta used iRepertoire HTBI primers and Arm-PCR of CDR3 regions. TCRdb itself ran the multiplex PCR reads through MiXCR, one entry per CDR3 protein. This sample carries about 520,000 distinct CDR3 sequences, about 12% of them seen once, and the ten largest clones take more than 8%. This clonotype was counted a few times. The V end was cut by 3 bases, the J end by 4 bases, with 13 bases between. Germline V gene sequence: CDR1 MGHRA, CDR2 YSYEKL. The CDR3 consists of 14 residues. The time point: newly diagnosed GD, antithyroid drugs for less than 3 months. The TCR library was made from RNA extracted from PBMCs. These same data were also listed under a study on T cells in Graves' hyperthyroidism and ophthalmopathy.

The sequenced sample was peripheral blood mononuclear cells (PBMCs), obtained at new diagnosis, from a patient treated with antithyroid drugs. This chain links TRBV4-1 with TRBJ2-7; D is ambiguous. The receptor was isolated from a woman in her 30s with Graves disease. The CDR3 here is CASSHGPGPYEQYF. The CDR3 DNA reads TGCGCCAGCAGCCACGGGCCGGGCCCGTACGAGCAGTACTTC.